This is a list of T cell receptor beta chains from one sample in a study of T cells and Merkel cell carcinoma outcomes. Profiled with immunoSEQ multiplex PCR; TCRdb holds only in-frame clones, not every one. Found here are approximately 6,300 clones, 60% to 85% of them singletons; the top ten hold 5.9%. Sequencing input: tumor tissue from Merkel cell carcinoma. The receptors were sampled from a human donor with Merkel cell carcinoma. CDR3s include the opening cysteine and the closing phenylalanine or tryptophan. D genes are given only for firm matches. Clone size is stated in some rows and not others, as once, few, many or a class when expanded.

size,J,D,V,DNA,CDR3
NA,TRBJ2-5,TRBD1,TRBV2,TGTGCCAGCAGCTCTGGACAGGGGAAGACCCAGTACTTC,CASSSGQGKTQYF
once,TRBJ2-4,NA,TRBV6-5,TGTGCCAGCACTGCCCCGGGACCGTTTAAAAACATTCAGTACTTC,CASTAPGPFKNIQYF
NA,TRBJ1-3,NA,TRBV18,TGTGCCAGCTCACCGACAACTCAGGCGGGTGGAAACACCATATATTTT,CASSPTTQAGGNTIYF
NA,TRBJ1-1,TRBD1,TRBV9,TGTGCCAGCAGCGCCCGGACAGGGTCGGGAGCTGAAGCTTTCTTT,CASSARTGSGAEAFF
NA,TRBJ2-1,NA,TRBV7-9,TGTGCCAGCAGCTTAAGCTCGATATTGGCCATCACAGGTGAGCAGTTCTTC,CASSLSSILAITGEQFF
NA,TRBJ2-7,TRBD1,TRBV5-1,TGCGCCAGCAGCATCTACGATCCGGGACAGGGAACCTACGAGCAGTACTTC,CASSIYDPGQGTYEQYF
NA,TRBJ2-3,TRBD1,TRBV7-2,TGTGCCAGCAGCTCCCGACAGGGGGCTACAGATACGCAGTATTTT,CASSSRQGATDTQYF
NA,TRBJ2-2,NA,TRBV10-3,TGTGCCATCAGTGGCGGGACGGTGAACACCGGGGAGCTGTTTTTT,CAISGGTVNTGELFF
NA,TRBJ2-1,NA,TRBV4-1,TGCGCCAGCAGCCACCCGTCCCAATGGGGTTACAATGAGCAGTTCTTC,CASSHPSQWGYNEQFF
NA,TRBJ1-4,NA,TRBV29-1,TGCAGCGTTCCCAGCTGGGAGGGGGGGAATGAAAAACTGTTTTTT,CSVPSWEGGNEKLFF
NA,TRBJ1-1,NA,TRBV18,TGTGCCAGCTCACGGGGTGGGGGGTCGAACACTGAAGCTTTCTTT,CASSRGGGSNTEAFF
NA,TRBJ1-5,NA,TRBV4-1,TGCGCCAGTACCAAGGAACAGGGAAACAATCAGCCCCAGCATTTT,CASTKEQGNNQPQHF
NA,TRBJ2-1,NA,TRBV6-1,TGTGCCAGCAGTGAAGGCAGGTCGGCTTTCAATGAGCAGTTCTTC,CASSEGRSAFNEQFF
NA,TRBJ1-2,NA,TRBV29-1,TGCAGCGTTGAGAGGAGTGGCCTAATCACCTTC,CSVERSGLITF
NA,TRBJ2-1,TRBD2,TRBV11-2,TGTGCCAGCAGAGTGACTAGCGGGGGGAATGAGCAGTTCTTC,CASRVTSGGNEQFF
NA,TRBJ1-1,TRBD1,TRBV10-3,TGTGCCACCCGTACCCAGGGGACAGGAGGGGAGACTGAAGCTTTCTTT,CATRTQGTGGETEAFF
NA,TRBJ1-2,NA,TRBV29-1,TGCAGCGTTCAGTTCTACGGGGGTGGCTATGGCTACACCTTC,CSVQFYGGGYGYTF
few,TRBJ2-4,NA,TRBV7-9,TGTGCCAGCAGCCCGCAGGGGGGCGGGAGTAACATTCAGTACTTC,CASSPQGGGSNIQYF
few,TRBJ1-2,NA,TRBV9,TGTGCCAGCAGGAACGTGGGTCGGGATGGCTACACCTTC,CASRNVGRDGYTF
NA,TRBJ2-1,TRBD2,TRBV5-4,TGTGCCAGCAGCTCCCCTCTAGCGGAATACAATGAGCAGTTCTTC,CASSSPLAEYNEQFF
NA,TRBJ2-7,TRBD1,TRBV9,TGTGCCAGCAGCGCCGAGGACAGGGCTTCCTACGAGCAGTACTTC,CASSAEDRASYEQYF
NA,TRBJ2-5,NA,TRBV5-4,TGTGCCAGCAGGCAGAGTGTGGTGACGGAGACCCAGTACTTC,CASRQSVVTETQYF
NA,TRBJ2-1,NA,TRBV28,TGTGCCAGCAGTTTTGCAGGGGCCTCCTACAATGAGCAGTTCTTC,CASSFAGASYNEQFF
NA,TRBJ2-1,TRBD2,TRBV7-9,TGTGCCAGCAGCCCCACTAGCGGGAGCATCTATGAGCAGTTCTTC,CASSPTSGSIYEQFF
NA,TRBJ2-1,NA,TRBV7-8,NA,CASSVGTGTFF
NA,TRBJ2-7,NA,TRBV30,TGTGCCTGGAGTGTACAGGGCTCCTACGAGCAGTACTTC,CAWSVQGSYEQYF
NA,TRBJ2-1,NA,TRBV11-3,TGTGCCAGCAGCCAAGGGACATCCAACAATGAGCAGTTCTTC,CASSQGTSNNEQFF
NA,TRBJ1-1,NA,TRBV5-1,TGCGCCAGCAGCTTGCAATGGGGGAGTCCTGAAGCTTTCTTT,CASSLQWGSPEAFF
NA,TRBJ2-3,NA,TRBV5-1,TGCGCCAGCAGCTTGTGGGAGAGCACAGATACGCAGTATTTT,CASSLWESTDTQYF
NA,TRBJ2-3,TRBD2,TRBV4-1,TGCGCCAGCAGCCAAGAGGGAGCGGGAGTAGCAGATACGCAGTATTTT,CASSQEGAGVADTQYF
few,TRBJ2-7,TRBD2,TRBV28,TGTGCCAGCAGTGGCCCGCGGGGGAGTGGCTACGAGCAGTACTTC,CASSGPRGSGYEQYF
NA,TRBJ2-3,TRBD2,TRBV5-1,TGCGCCAGCAGCTTGACTAGCGGTCACACAGATACACAGTATTTT,CASSLTSGHTDTQYF
NA,TRBJ2-5,TRBD1,TRBV18,TGTGCCAGCTCGCCCGGGACAGACCAAGAGACCCAGTACTTC,CASSPGTDQETQYF
NA,TRBJ2-1,TRBD1,TRBV9,TGTGCCAGCAGCGACGACAGGGGGTTTTACAATGAGCAGTTCTTC,CASSDDRGFYNEQFF
NA,TRBJ2-1,NA,TRBV20-1,TGCAGTGCACTCACAGGGTGGGAGCAGTTCTTC,CSALTGWEQFF
once,TRBJ2-3,NA,TRBV27,TGTGCCAGCAGTTTTGGGTACACAGATACGCAGTATTTT,CASSFGYTDTQYF
NA,TRBJ2-5,TRBD1,TRBV7-7,TGTGCTAGCAGCGAGGGGGGACAGGGTACGGAGACCCAGTACTTC,CASSEGGQGTETQYF